The clone carrying this T cell receptor (beta chain) is a singleton in its sample. CDR3 size: 14 residues. V lost 7 bases and J lost 0, with 7 bases in between. Germline CDR1 LNHDA, CDR2 SQIVND (reference sequence). The data were obtained in a study of T cell changes during pregnancy in multiple sclerosis. Produced via immunoSEQ multiplex PCR; TCRdb's table is partial and in-frame only. The sample comprises 65,000 to 90,000 clones, roughly 92% of which are singletons, and 2.8% rests with the top ten. The source material was peripheral blood, sampled in the third trimester of pregnancy. This clonotype originated in a female donor in good health, enrolled as a control in a pregnancy study. The chain joins TRBV19 to TRBJ2-6; unclear D gene. CDR3 amino acids: CASTRVSGANVLTF. CDR3 nucleotide sequence: TGTGCCAGTACCCGGGTCTCTGGGGCCAACGTCCTGACTTTC.